A selection of T cell receptor beta chains follows, all from one sample in a study of neurological immune-mediated disorders. TCRdb re-called the 5' RACE reads through MiXCR, storing one row per CDR3 protein. The repertoire includes tens of thousands of distinct CDR3 sequences, 3.2% of them detected once, and around 8% sits in the top ten. Sequenced material: PBMCs. These receptors all stem from a woman aged 55-75 years with multiple sclerosis. CDR3s include the opening cysteine and the closing phenylalanine or tryptophan. The order of the fields is clone size, D gene, J gene, V gene, CDR3 protein, CDR3 DNA. A D gene is named only where the DNA matches it firmly. Rows may omit the clone size; those that give it use once, few, many or a size class.

>many|.|TRBJ1-2|TRBV6-1
CASSGLDGSGYTF
TGTGCCAGCAGCGGTTTGGATGGTTCCGGCTACACCTTC
>many|.|TRBJ2-1|TRBV28
CASSDRVVEQFF
TGTGCCAGCAGCGACCGGGTCGTTGAGCAGTTCTTC
>many|.|TRBJ2-1|TRBV20-1
CSAMGGYNEQFF
TGCAGTGCTATGGGTGGTTACAATGAGCAGTTCTTC
>many|.|TRBJ2-7|TRBV5-1
CASSEGTPYEQYF
TGCGCCAGCAGCGAGGGGACCCCCTACGAGCAGTACTTC
>many|TRBD1|TRBJ2-2|TRBV5-1
CASSLRQGVGELFF
TGCGCCAGCAGCTTACGGCAGGGGGTCGGGGAGCTGTTTTTT
>many|.|TRBJ1-2|TRBV11-2
CASSLVVSAGYTF
TGTGCCAGCAGCTTAGTTGTTTCCGCTGGCTACACCTTC
>many|TRBD2|TRBJ2-3|TRBV5-1
CASSLLAGETDTQYF
TGCGCCAGCAGCCTACTAGCGGGGGAAACAGATACGCAGTATTTT
>many|.|TRBJ1-2|TRBV5-1
CASGPEVNYGYTF
TGCGCCAGCGGCCCAGAAGTTAACTATGGCTACACCTTC
>many|TRBD1|TRBJ2-1|TRBV20-1
CSARETGASSSYNEQFF
TGCAGTGCTAGAGAGACAGGGGCGTCCAGCTCCTACAATGAGCAGTTCTTC
>many|.|TRBJ1-5|TRBV3-1
CASTPRWGDQPQHF
TGTGCCAGCACCCCAAGATGGGGGGATCAGCCCCAGCATTTT
>.|.|TRBJ1-5|TRBV10-1
CASSESGSNKTQNF
TGCGCCAGCAGTGAGTCGGGGAGCAATAAGACCCAGAATTTT
>many|.|TRBJ2-1|TRBV7-8
CASSWRGPAEQFF
TGTGCCAGCAGCTGGAGGGGGCCGGCTGAGCAGTTCTTC
>many|.|TRBJ1-2|TRBV5-1
CASSLDIFYGYTF
TGCGCCAGCAGCCTGGACATATTCTATGGCTACACCTTC
>many|TRBD1|TRBJ2-3|TRBV12-3/TRBV12-4
CASSLAVGQGTDTQYF
TGTGCCAGCAGTTTAGCGGTAGGACAGGGCACAGATACGCAGTATTTT
>medium-sized|.|TRBJ2-7|TRBV20-1
CSAKGTPYEQYF
TGCAGTGCTAAGGGGACACCCTACGAGCAGTACTTC
>many|.|TRBJ2-3|TRBV4-1
CASSQQEASTDTQYF
TGCGCCAGCAGTCAACAGGAGGCGAGCACAGATACGCAGTATTTT
>many|.|TRBJ1-2|TRBV9
CASSERDTVYGYTF
TGTGCCAGCAGCGAGAGAGATACAGTCTATGGCTACACCTTC
>many|.|TRBJ2-7|TRBV12-3/TRBV12-4
CASSLSGSEQYF
TGTGCCAGCAGTTTGTCGGGGTCCGAGCAGTACTTC
>many|.|TRBJ2-3|TRBV20-1
CSARDVGGGSMASDTDTQYF
TGCAGTGCTAGAGACGTGGGAGGGGGGTCCATGGCTTCCGATACAGATACGCAGTATTTT
>many|TRBD1|TRBJ2-1|TRBV20-1
CSAPDRAGGEQFF
TGCAGTGCTCCGGACCGCGCAGGGGGTGAGCAGTTCTTC
>.|.|TRBJ1-2|TRBV6-5
CASTPDNNYGYTF
TGTGCCAGCACCCCGGACAATAACTATGGCTACACCTTC
>many|.|TRBJ1-2|TRBV20-1
CSARGQSNYGYTF
TGCAGTGCTAGAGGACAGTCTAACTATGGCTACACCTTC
>many|.|TRBJ1-2|TRBV12-3/TRBV12-4
CASKRDGYYGYTF
TGTGCCAGCAAGAGGGACGGTTACTATGGCTACACCTTC
>many|.|TRBJ1-6|TRBV5-1
CASSSDSSSYNSPLHF
TGCGCCAGCAGCTCGGACAGCAGCTCCTATAATTCACCCCTCCACTTT
>many|TRBD1|TRBJ2-1|TRBV10-3
CAISGGVEQFF
TGTGCCATTTCAGGGGGAGTTGAGCAGTTCTTC
>medium-sized|.|TRBJ1-2|TRBV5-8
CASAYGYTF
TGTGCCAGCGCTTATGGCTACACCTTC
>many|TRBD1|TRBJ2-7|TRBV3-1
CASSRAPDRVEQYF
TGTGCCAGCAGCCGTGCCCCGGACAGGGTCGAGCAGTACTTC
>many|.|TRBJ2-7|TRBV4-2
CASSPTGYEQYF
TGTGCCAGCAGCCCAACAGGGTACGAGCAGTACTTC
>many|TRBD1|TRBJ2-7|TRBV7-2
CASSLGGQVEQYF
TGTGCCAGCAGCTTAGGGGGACAGGTAGAGCAGTACTTC
>many|TRBD2|TRBJ2-1|TRBV29-1
CSVGGSGGVRTNEQFF
TGCAGCGTTGGGGGAAGCGGGGGGGTACGAACGAATGAGCAGTTCTTC
>many|.|TRBJ2-7|TRBV29-1
CSVDISYEQYF
TGCAGCGTTGACATCTCCTACGAGCAGTACTTC
>many|.|TRBJ1-6|TRBV20-1
CSARDTRNNSPLHF
TGCAGTGCCCGGGACACAAGGAATAATTCACCCCTCCACTTT
>many|TRBD1|TRBJ1-1|TRBV5-1
CASSGTGGSEAFF
TGCGCCAGCAGCGGGACAGGGGGGTCTGAAGCTTTCTTT
>.|TRBD2|TRBJ2-1|TRBV5-1
CASSLSGLAGINEQFF
TGCGCCAGCAGCTTGTCAGGACTAGCGGGAATTAATGAGCAGTTCTTC
>many|TRBD2|TRBJ2-1|TRBV5-1
CASSPGLAFNEQFF
TGCGCCAGCAGCCCGGGACTAGCGTTCAATGAGCAGTTCTTC
>.|.|TRBJ1-1|TRBV7-9
CASSLGGSGTEAFF
TGTGCCAGCAGCTTAGGCGGATCGGGCACTGAAGCTTTCTTT
>many|.|TRBJ2-7|TRBV12-3/TRBV12-4
CASMRAYEQYF
TGTGCCAGCATGAGGGCCTACGAGCAGTACTTC
>many|.|TRBJ1-5|TRBV18
CASSPYRHNNQPQHF
TGTGCCAGCTCACCATACAGACATAACAATCAGCCCCAGCATTTT
>many|.|TRBJ2-1|TRBV11-2
CASSIQANEQFF
TGTGCCAGCAGCATCCAAGCCAATGAGCAGTTCTTC
>many|.|TRBJ1-3|TRBV5-1
CASSLVPGNTIYF
TGCGCCAGCAGCTTGGTCCCCGGAAACACCATATATTTT